This is a list of T cell receptor beta chains from one sample in a study of graft-versus-host responses after intestinal transplantation. Method: immunoSEQ multiplex PCR; TCRdb's copy keeps in-frame clones and lacks some. The data hold about 120,000 clones, with roughly 93% observed a single time. Antigens of these TCRs are unknown. Sequencing was performed on unstimulated CD4+ T cells sorted from spleen or lymph node cells, taken before intestinal transplant. Source of these receptors: a human donor who received an intestinal transplant. Each CDR3 is given with its conserved first and last residue. D genes are given only for firm matches. Size is stated for part of the rows, as once, few or many counts, or as a class when the clone is expanded.

clone_size j_call d_call v_call cdr3_aa cdr3_nt
. TRBJ2-5 . TRBV29-1 CSVVRGLLWEKQETQYF TGCAGCGTTGTAAGGGGTCTATTGTGGGAGAAGCAAGAGACCCAGTACTTC
once TRBJ2-5 TRBD2 TRBV5-1 CASSPGLAGRQETQYF TGCGCCAGCAGCCCAGGACTAGCGGGCCGCCAAGAGACCCAGTACTTC
few TRBJ1-2 TRBD1 TRBV18 CASGWDREDGYTF TGTGCCAGCGGTTGGGACAGGGAGGATGGCTACACCTTC
. TRBJ1-1 TRBD1 TRBV11-3 CASRTGVGMDTEAFF TGTGCCAGCAGGACAGGGGTCGGTATGGACACTGAAGCTTTCTTT
. TRBJ2-3 . TRBV7-2 CASSLVGRGDTQYF TGTGCCAGCAGCTTAGTTGGGAGGGGGGATACGCAGTATTTT
. TRBJ2-6 TRBD1 TRBV10-1 CASSDNRGDSGANVLTF TGCGCCAGCAGTGATAACAGGGGGGATTCTGGGGCCAACGTCCTGACTTTC
. TRBJ2-7 . TRBV28 CASNIQGHRGEQYF TGTGCCAGCAATATACAGGGACATCGAGGGGAGCAGTACTTC
. TRBJ2-1 TRBD2 TRBV5-1 CASSKGLAGLSYNGQFF TGCGCCAGCAGCAAAGGACTAGCGGGACTTAGTTACAATGGGCAGTTCTTC
. TRBJ2-7 TRBD2 TRBV5-4 CASSRLAGVDEQYF TGTGCCAGCAGCCGACTAGCGGGAGTAGACGAGCAGTACTTC
. TRBJ2-1 . TRBV9 CASSVVGGSAGEQFF TGTGCCAGCAGCGTAGTCGGGGGTAGCGCTGGTGAGCAGTTCTTC
. TRBJ1-5 TRBD1 TRBV15 CATSRDPGGGQPQHF TGTGCCACCAGCAGGGACCCAGGGGGCGGTCAGCCCCAGCATTTT
few TRBJ2-7 . TRBV10-3 CAIRASSYEQYF TGTGCCATCAGGGCCAGCTCCTACGAGCAGTACTTC
. TRBJ2-7 . TRBV5-6 CASSLYSYEQYF TGTGCCAGCAGCCTGTACTCCTACGAGCAGTACTTC
. TRBJ1-2 TRBD1 TRBV19 CATYRTGLNYGYTF TGTGCCACGTACCGGACAGGGTTAAACTATGGCTACACCTTC
. TRBJ1-2 TRBD1 TRBV29-1 CSVGQGNYGYTF TGCAGCGTAGGACAGGGGAACTATGGCTACACCTTC
. TRBJ1-2 . TRBV28 CASAPGGYGYTF TGTGCCAGCGCCCCGGGGGGGTATGGCTACACCTTC
once TRBJ1-4 . TRBV29-1 CSVPLGTTTNEKLFF TGCAGCGTGCCCCTCGGCACCACAACTAATGAAAAACTGTTTTTT
. TRBJ1-1 TRBD1 TRBV7-8 CASSTPGQGAEAFF TGTGCCAGCAGCACCCCGGGACAGGGCGCAGAAGCTTTCTTT
. TRBJ2-7 . TRBV28 CASTSLGAGRLVEQYF TGTGCCAGCACTTCTTTAGGGGCCGGGCGTTTGGTCGAGCAGTACTTC
. TRBJ2-5 TRBD2 TRBV10-3 CATSGGETQYF TGTGCCACCAGCGGGGGAGAGACCCAGTACTTC